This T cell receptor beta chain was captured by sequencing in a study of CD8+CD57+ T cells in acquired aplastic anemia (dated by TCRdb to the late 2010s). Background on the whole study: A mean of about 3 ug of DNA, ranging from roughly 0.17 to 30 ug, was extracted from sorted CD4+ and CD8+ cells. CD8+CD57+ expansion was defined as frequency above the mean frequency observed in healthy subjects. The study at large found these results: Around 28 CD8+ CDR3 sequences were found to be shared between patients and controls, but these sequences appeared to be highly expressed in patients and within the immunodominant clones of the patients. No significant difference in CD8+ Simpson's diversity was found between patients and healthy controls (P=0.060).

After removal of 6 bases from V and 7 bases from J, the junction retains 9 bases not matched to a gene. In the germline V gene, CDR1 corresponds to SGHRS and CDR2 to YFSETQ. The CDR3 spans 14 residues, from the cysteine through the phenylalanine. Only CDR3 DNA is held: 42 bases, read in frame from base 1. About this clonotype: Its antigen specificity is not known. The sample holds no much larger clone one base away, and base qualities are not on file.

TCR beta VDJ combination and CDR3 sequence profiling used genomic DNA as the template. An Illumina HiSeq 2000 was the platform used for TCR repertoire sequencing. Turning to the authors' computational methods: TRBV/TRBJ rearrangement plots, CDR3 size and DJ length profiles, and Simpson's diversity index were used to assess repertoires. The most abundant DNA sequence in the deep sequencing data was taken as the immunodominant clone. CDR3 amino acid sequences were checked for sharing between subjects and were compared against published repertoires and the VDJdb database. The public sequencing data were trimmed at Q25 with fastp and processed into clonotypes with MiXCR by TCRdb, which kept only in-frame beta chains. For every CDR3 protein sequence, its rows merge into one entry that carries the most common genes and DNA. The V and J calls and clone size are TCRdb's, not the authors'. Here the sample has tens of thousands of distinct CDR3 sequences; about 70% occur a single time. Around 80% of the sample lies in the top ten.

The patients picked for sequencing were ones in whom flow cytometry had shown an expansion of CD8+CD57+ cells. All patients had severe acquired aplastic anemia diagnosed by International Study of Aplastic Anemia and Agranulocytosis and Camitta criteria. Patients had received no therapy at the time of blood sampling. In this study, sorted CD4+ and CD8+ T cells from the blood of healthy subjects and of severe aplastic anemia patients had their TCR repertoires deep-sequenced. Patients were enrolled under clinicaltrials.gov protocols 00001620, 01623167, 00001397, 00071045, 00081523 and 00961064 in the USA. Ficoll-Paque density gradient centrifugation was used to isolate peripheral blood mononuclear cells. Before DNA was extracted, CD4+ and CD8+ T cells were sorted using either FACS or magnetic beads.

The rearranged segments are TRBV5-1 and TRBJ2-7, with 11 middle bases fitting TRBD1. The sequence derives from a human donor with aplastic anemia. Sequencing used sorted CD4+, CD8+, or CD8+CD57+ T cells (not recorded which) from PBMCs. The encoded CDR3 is CASTSGQGVLEQYF. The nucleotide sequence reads TGCGCCAGCACCTCGGGACAGGGGGTGTTAGAGCAGTACTTC.